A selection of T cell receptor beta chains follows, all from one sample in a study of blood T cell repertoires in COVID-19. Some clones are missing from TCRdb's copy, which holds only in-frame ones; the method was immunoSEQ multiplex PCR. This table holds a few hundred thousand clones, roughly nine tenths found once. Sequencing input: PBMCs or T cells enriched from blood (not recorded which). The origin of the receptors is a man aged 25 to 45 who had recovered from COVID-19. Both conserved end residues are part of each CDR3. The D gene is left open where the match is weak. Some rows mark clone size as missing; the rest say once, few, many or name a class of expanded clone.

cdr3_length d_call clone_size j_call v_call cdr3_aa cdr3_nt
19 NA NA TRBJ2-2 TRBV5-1 CASSFSPGSNRANTGELFF TGCGCCAGCAGCTTTTCTCCGGGGTCCAATCGCGCGAACACCGGGGAGCTGTTTTTT
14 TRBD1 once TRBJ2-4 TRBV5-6 CASSERDRGNIQYF TGTGCCAGCAGCGAACGGGACAGGGGCAACATTCAGTACTTC
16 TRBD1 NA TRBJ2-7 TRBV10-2 CASSGFGQGSIYEQYF TGCGCCAGCAGTGGCTTTGGACAGGGCTCAATCTACGAGCAGTACTTC
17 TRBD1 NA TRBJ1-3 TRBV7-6 CASSLGTGPRAGNTIYF TGTGCCAGCAGCTTAGGGACAGGGCCTAGGGCTGGAAACACCATATATTTT
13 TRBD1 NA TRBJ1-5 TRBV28 CASREQGNQPQHF TGTGCCAGCAGGGAACAGGGGAATCAGCCCCAGCATTTT
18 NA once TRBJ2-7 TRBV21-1 CASSKANRLAGVSYEQYF TGTGCCAGCAGCAAAGCCAACCGGCTAGCGGGAGTCTCCTACGAGCAGTACTTC
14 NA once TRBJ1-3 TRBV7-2 CASSLAGVGNTIYF TGTGCCAGCAGCTTAGCCGGAGTGGGAAACACCATATATTTT
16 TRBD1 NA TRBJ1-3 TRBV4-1 CASSPGLGGRVNTIYF TGCGCCAGCAGCCCAGGATTAGGGGGCAGGGTGAACACCATATATTTT
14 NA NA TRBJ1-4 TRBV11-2 CASSLRGAGEKLFF TGTGCCAGCAGCTTAAGGGGAGCGGGAGAAAAACTGTTTTTT
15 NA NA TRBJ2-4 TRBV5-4 CASSHPAIAKNIQYF TGTGCCAGCAGTCACCCCGCTATAGCCAAAAACATTCAGTACTTC
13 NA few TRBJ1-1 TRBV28 CASRLPGNTEAFF TGTGCCAGCAGGCTACCGGGAAACACTGAAGCTTTCTTT
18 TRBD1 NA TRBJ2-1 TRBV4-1 CASSPRTPPGTGDNEQFF TGCGCCAGCAGTCCACGGACTCCCCCCGGGACAGGGGACAATGAGCAGTTCTTC
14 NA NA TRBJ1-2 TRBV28 CASSSDGLRYGYTF TGTGCCAGCAGCTCGGACGGACTCAGATATGGCTACACCTTC
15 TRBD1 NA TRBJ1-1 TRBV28 CASSFPQGANTEAFF TGTGCCAGCAGTTTCCCCCAGGGGGCAAACACTGAAGCTTTCTTT
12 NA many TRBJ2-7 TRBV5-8 CASSFRAYEQYF TGTGCCAGCAGCTTCAGGGCCTACGAGCAGTACTTC
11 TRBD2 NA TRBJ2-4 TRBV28 CASNGGVIQYF TGTGCCAGCAACGGGGGGGTCATTCAGTACTTC
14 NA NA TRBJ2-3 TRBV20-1 CSASGREGEDTQYF TGCAGTGCTAGTGGGCGGGAAGGTGAGGATACGCAGTATTTT
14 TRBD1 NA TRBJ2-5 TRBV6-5 CASRPQGNWETQYF TGTGCCAGCAGACCACAGGGGAATTGGGAGACCCAGTACTTC
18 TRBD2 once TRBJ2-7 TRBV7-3 CASSRYGGTSGLSYEQYF TGTGCCAGCAGCCGATATGGGGGGACTAGCGGGTTATCCTACGAGCAGTACTTC
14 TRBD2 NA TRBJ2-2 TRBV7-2 CASSSSGGTGELFF TGTGCCAGCAGCTCTAGCGGGGGGACCGGGGAGCTGTTTTTT
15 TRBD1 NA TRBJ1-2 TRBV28 CASNLPGQAINGYTF TGTGCCAGCAATCTCCCGGGACAGGCGATTAATGGCTACACCTTC
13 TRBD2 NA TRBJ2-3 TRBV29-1 CSAGTSGTDTQYF TGCAGCGCCGGGACTAGCGGCACAGATACGCAGTATTTT
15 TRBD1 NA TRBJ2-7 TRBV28 CASSTPTGGRSEQYF TGTGCCAGCAGTACACCGACAGGGGGACGGAGCGAGCAGTACTTC
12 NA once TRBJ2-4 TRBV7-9 CASSFSGAAADF TGTGCCAGCAGCTTCTCTGGGGCGGCGGCGGACTTC
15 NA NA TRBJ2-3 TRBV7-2 CASSRSWGGTDTQYF TGTGCCAGCAGCCGTAGCTGGGGGGGCACAGATACGCAGTATTTT
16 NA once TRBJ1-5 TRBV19 CASSKSQGYSNQPQHF TGTGCCAGTAGTAAGTCCCAGGGATATAGCAATCAGCCCCAGCATTTT
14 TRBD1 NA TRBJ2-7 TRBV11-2 CASSFPGQSYEQYF TGTGCCAGCAGCTTTCCGGGACAGTCCTACGAGCAGTACTTC
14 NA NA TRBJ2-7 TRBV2 CANERGPGAYEQYF TGTGCCAATGAAAGAGGACCCGGGGCCTACGAGCAGTACTTC
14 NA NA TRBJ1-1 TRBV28 CASSTDNVNTEAFF TGTGCCAGCAGCACTGACAACGTGAACACTGAAGCTTTCTTT
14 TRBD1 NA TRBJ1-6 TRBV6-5 CASRDRGQNSPLHF TGTGCCAGCCGGGACAGGGGACAGAATTCACCCCTCCACTTT
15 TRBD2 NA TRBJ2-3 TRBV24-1 CATSDFGGGTDTQYF TGTGCCACCAGTGATTTCGGGGGAGGGACAGATACGCAGTATTTT
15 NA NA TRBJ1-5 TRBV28 CASRSGLAIGQPQHF TGTGCCAGCAGATCTGGACTCGCCATAGGTCAGCCCCAGCATTTT